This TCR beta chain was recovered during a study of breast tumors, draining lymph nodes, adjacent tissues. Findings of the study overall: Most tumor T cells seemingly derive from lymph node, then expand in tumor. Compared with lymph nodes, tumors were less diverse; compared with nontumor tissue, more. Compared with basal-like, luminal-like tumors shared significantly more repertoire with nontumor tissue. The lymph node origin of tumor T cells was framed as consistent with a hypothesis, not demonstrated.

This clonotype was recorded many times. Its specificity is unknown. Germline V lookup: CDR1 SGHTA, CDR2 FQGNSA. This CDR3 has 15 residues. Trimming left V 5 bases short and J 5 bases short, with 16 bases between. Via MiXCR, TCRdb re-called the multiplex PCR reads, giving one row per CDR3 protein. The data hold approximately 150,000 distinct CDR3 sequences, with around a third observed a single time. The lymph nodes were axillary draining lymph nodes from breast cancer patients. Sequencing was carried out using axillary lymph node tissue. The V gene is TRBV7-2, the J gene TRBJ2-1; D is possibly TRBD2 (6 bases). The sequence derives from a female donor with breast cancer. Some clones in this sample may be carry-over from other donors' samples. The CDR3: CASSPRAGLNNEQFF. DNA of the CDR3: TGTGCCAGCAGCCCAAGGGCGGGGCTTAACAATGAGCAGTTCTTC.